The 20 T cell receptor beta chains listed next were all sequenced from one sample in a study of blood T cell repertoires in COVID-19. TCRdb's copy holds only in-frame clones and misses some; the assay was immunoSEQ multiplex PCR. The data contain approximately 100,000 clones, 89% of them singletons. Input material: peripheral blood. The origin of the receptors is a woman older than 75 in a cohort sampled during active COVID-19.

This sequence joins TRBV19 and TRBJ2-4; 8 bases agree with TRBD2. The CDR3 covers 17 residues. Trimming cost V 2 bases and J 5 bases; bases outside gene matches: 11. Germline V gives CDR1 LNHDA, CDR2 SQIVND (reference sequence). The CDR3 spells CASSILTGTSGENIQYF. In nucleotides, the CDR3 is TGTGCCAGTAGTATATTAACCGGGACTAGTGGGGAAAACATTCAGTACTTC.

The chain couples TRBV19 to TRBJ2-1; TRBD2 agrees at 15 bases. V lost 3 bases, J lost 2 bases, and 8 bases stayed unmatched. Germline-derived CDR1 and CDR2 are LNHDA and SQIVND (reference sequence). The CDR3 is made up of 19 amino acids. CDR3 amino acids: CASSIGLAGGPRTYNEQFF. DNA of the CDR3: TGTGCCAGTAGTATTGGACTAGCGGGAGGGCCCCGGACCTACAATGAGCAGTTCTTC.

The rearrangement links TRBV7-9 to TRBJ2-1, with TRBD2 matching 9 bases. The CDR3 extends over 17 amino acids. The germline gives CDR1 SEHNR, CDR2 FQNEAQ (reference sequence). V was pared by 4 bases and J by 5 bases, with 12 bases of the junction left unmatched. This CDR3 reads CASSYDFAGGSHNEQFF. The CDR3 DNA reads TGTGCCAGCAGCTACGACTTTGCGGGAGGGTCCCACAATGAGCAGTTCTTC.

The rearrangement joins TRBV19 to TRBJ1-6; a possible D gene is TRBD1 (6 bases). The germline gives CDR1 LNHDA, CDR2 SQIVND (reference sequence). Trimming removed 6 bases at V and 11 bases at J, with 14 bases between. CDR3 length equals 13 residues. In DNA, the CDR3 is TGTGCCAGTAGCCTGGACAGCAAAGCACCCCTCCACTTT. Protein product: CASSLDSKAPLHF.

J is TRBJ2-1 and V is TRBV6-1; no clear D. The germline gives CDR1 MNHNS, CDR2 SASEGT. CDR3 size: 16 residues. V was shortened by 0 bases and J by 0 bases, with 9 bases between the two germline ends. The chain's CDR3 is CASSEARLSSYNEQFF. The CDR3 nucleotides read TGTGCCAGCAGTGAAGCACGGTTGAGCTCCTACAATGAGCAGTTCTTC.

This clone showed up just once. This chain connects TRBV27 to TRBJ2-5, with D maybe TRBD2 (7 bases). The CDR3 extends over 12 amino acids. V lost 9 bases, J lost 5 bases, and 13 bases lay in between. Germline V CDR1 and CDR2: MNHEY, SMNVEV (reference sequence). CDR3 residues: CASSEGGETQYF. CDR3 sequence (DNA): TGTGCCAGTTCGGAGGGGGGGGAGACCCAGTACTTC.

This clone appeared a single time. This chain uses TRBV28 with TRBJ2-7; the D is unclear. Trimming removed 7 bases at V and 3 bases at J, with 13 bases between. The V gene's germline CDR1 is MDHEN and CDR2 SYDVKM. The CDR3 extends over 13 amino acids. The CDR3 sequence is CASIDSVGYEQYF. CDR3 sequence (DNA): TGTGCCAGCATTGACTCGGTGGGCTACGAGCAGTACTTC.

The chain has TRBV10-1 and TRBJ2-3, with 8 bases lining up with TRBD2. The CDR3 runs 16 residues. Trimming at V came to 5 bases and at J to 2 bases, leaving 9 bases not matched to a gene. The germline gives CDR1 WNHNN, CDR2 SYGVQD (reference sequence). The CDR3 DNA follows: TGCGCCAGCAGTCCGTTAGCGGGGATACTCACAGATACGCAGTATTTT. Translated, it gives CASSPLAGILTDTQYF.

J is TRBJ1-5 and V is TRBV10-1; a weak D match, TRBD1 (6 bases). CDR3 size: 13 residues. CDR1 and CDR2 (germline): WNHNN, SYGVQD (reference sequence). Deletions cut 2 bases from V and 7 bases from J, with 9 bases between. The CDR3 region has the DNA TGCGCCAGCAGTGAGACAGGGAGCCAGCCCCAGCATTTT. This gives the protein CASSETGSQPQHF.

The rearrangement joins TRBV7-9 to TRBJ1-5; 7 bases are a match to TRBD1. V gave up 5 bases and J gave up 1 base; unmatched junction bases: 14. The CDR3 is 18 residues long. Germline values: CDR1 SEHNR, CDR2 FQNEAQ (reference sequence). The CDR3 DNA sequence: TGTGCCAGCAGCGACACGTCAGGGGGAATGGGAAGCAATCAGCCCCAGCATTTT. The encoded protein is CASSDTSGGMGSNQPQHF. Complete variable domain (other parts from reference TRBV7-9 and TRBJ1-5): DTGVSQNPRHKITKRGQNVTFRCDPISEHNRLYWYRQTLGQGPEFLTYFQNEAQLEKSRLLSDRFSAERPKGSFSTLEIQRTEQGDSAMYLCASSDTSGGMGSNQPQHFGDGTRLSIL.

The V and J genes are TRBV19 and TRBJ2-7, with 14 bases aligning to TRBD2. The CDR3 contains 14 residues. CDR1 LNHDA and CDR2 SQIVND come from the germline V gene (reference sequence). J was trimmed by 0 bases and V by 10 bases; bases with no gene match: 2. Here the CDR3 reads CATGTSGSSYEQYF. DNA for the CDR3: TGTGCCACTGGGACTAGCGGGAGCTCCTACGAGCAGTACTTC.

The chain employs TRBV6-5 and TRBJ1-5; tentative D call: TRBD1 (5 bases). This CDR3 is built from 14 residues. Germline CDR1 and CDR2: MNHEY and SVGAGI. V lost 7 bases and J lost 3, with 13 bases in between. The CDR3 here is CASNFRQLNQPQHF. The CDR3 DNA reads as TGTGCCAGCAATTTTCGACAGCTCAATCAGCCCCAGCATTTT.

This chain's CDR3 is CASSVRGLAEQETQYF. The CDR3 DNA follows: TGTGCCAGCAGCGTTCGGGGACTAGCGGAACAAGAGACCCAGTACTTC. The chain carries TRBV9 and TRBJ2-5, with 11 bases lining up with TRBD2. Losses at the gene ends were 2 bases for V and 2 bases for J; bases not matched to a gene: 5. The CDR3 is 16 amino acids. Germline CDR1 SGDLS, CDR2 YYNGEE.

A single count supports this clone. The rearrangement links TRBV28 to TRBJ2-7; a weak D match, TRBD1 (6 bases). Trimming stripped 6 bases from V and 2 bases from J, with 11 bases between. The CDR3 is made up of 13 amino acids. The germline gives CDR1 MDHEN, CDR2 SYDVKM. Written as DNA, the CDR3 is TGTGCCAGCAGAAGTACAGGGACCTACGAGCAGTACTTC. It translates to CASRSTGTYEQYF.

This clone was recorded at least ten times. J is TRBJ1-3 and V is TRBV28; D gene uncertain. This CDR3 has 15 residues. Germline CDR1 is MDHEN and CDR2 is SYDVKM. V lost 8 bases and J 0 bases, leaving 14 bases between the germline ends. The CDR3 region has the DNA TGTGCCAGCCTCCTCGACTTGAGCTCTGGAAACACCATATATTTT. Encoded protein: CASLLDLSSGNTIYF.

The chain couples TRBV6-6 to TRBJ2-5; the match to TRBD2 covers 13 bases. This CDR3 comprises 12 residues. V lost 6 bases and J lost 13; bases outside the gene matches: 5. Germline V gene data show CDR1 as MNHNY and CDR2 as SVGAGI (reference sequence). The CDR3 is CASSGTSGTTYF. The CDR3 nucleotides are TGTGCCAGCAGCGGGACTAGCGGGACAACGTACTTC.

The CDR3 sequence: CASSRGLFTGELFF. CDR3 nucleotide sequence: TGTGCCAGCAGTCGCGGACTGTTCACCGGGGAGCTGTTTTTT. This chain joins TRBV28 and TRBJ2-2; a possible D gene is TRBD2 (5 bases). CDR3 size: 14 residues. The V end lost 5 bases, the J end lost 4 bases, and 11 bases lay between the germline ends. Germline lookup yields CDR1 MDHEN and CDR2 SYDVKM.

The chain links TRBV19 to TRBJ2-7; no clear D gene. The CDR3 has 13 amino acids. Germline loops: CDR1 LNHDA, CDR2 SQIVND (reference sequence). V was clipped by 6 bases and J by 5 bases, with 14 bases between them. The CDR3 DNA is TGTGCCAGTAGCCCCACCCGGGTCCACGAGCAGTACTTC. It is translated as CASSPTRVHEQYF.

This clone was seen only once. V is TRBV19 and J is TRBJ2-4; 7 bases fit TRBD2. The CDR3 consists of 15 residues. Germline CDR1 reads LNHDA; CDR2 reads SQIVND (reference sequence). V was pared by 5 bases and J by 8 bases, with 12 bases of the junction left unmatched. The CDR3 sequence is CASSPATSDLYIQYF. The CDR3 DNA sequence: TGTGCCAGTAGTCCAGCCACTAGCGACCTGTACATTCAGTACTTC.

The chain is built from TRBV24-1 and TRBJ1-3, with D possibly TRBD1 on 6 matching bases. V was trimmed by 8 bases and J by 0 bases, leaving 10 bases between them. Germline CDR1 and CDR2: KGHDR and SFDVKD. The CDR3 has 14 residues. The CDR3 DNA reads TGTGCCACCATGGACAGCCGCTCTGGAAACACCATATATTTT. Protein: CATMDSRSGNTIYF.